One and the same sample provided the 6 T cell receptor beta chains below, sequenced in a study of blood T cell repertoires in COVID-19. The method was immunoSEQ multiplex PCR; TCRdb's version includes in-frame clones alone and lacks a portion of them. The sample holds some 200,000 clones, approximately 84% seen once. The sequenced material came from peripheral blood. The receptors shown here come from a woman aged 45-65 years with active or convalescent COVID-19.

V is TRBV5-1 and J is TRBJ2-1, with 7 bases lining up with TRBD1. CDR3 length: 17 residues. Trimming cost V 0 bases and J 1 base; bases outside gene matches: 7. Per the germline V gene, CDR1 is SGHRS and CDR2 is YFSETQ. DNA of the CDR3: TGCGCCAGCAGCTTGGACTTACAGGGGTGGTCCTACAATGAGCAGTTCTTC. This encodes CASSLDLQGWSYNEQFF.

The chain uses TRBV5-1 and TRBJ1-1; tentative D call: TRBD1 (5 bases). The V end lost 0 bases, the J end lost 4 bases, and 13 bases lay between the germline ends. Germline CDR1 reads SGHRS; CDR2 reads YFSETQ. This CDR3 region has 15 residues. The CDR3 nucleotides read TGCGCCAGCAGCTTGGTCGGGGGATCGGGCACTGAAGCTTTCTTT. As protein: CASSLVGGSGTEAFF.

The rearrangement uses TRBV28 and TRBJ2-1, with 10 bases aligning to TRBD2. The CDR3 is 18 residues long. V dropped 0 bases and J dropped 4; count of bases not matched to a gene: 9. Germline V gene lookup returns CDR1 MDHEN and CDR2 SYDVKM. The CDR3 nucleotides read TGTGCCAGCAGTTTATGGGGAGCGGGAGGGCCTCGGTACAATGAGCAGTTCTTC. Translation: CASSLWGAGGPRYNEQFF.

J is TRBJ1-2 and V is TRBV7-2; 7 positions match TRBD1. Germline V gene sequence: CDR1 SGHTA, CDR2 FQGNSA. J lost 4 bases, V lost 5 bases, and 4 bases had no gene match. This CDR3 comprises 13 residues. The CDR3 nucleotides read TGTGCCAGCAGCCCGGGACAGAGCTATGGCTACACCTTC. Residues: CASSPGQSYGYTF. Full variable domain (outside the CDR3, taken from reference TRBV7-2 and TRBJ1-2): GAGVSQSPSNKVTEKGKDVELRCDPISGHTALYWYRQSLGQGLEFLIYFQGNSAPDKSGLPSDRFSAERTGGSVSTLTIQRTQQEDSAVYLCASSPGQSYGYTFGSGTRLTVV.

The gene calls are TRBV3-1 (or the pseudogene TRBV3-2) and TRBJ1-6; D not resolved. CDR1 LGHDT and CDR2 YNNKEL come from the germline V gene (reference sequence). The CDR3 contains 16 residues. V was clipped by 2 bases and J by 9 bases, with 17 bases between them. The CDR3, as DNA: TGTGCCAGCAGCCAACAGGAGGCAGGCCCCGGTTCACCCCTCCACTTT. Protein sequence: CASSQQEAGPGSPLHF.

The genes are TRBV6-5 and TRBJ2-3; no definite D call. V lost 6 bases to trimming and J lost 4 bases, with 8 bases between them. This CDR3 is built from 12 residues. Germline V gene lookup returns CDR1 MNHEY and CDR2 SVGAGI. The CDR3 protein is CASSRGADTQYF. CDR3 in DNA: TGTGCCAGCAGCCGCGGAGCAGATACGCAGTATTTT.